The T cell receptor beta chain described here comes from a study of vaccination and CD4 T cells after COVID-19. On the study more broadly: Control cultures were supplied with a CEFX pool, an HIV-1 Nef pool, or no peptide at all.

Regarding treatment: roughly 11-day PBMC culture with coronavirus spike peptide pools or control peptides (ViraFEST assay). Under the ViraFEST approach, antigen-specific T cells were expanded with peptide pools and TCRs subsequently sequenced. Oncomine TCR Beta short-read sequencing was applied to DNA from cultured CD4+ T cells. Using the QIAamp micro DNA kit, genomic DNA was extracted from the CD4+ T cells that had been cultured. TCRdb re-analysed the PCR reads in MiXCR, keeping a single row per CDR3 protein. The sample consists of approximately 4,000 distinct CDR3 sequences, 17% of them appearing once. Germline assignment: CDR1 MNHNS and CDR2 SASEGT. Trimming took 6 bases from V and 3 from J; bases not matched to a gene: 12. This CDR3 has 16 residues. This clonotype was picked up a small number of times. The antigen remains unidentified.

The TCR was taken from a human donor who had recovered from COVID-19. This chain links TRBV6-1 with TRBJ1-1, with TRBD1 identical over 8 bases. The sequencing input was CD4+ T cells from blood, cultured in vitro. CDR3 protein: CASSPNRGGLHTEAFF. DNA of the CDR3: TGTGCCAGCAGCCCAAACAGGGGGGGCCTGCACACTGAAGCTTTCTTT.